The 23 T cell receptor beta chains reported below all come from one sample, sequenced in a study. TCRdb ran MiXCR on the RT-PCR reads and lists one entry per CDR3 protein. The data hold about 700,000 distinct CDR3 sequences, with 13% to 15% observed a single time. Source material: memory CD4+ T cells from blood. These receptors came from a female donor in good health, serving as a healthy control.

The table lists this clonotype with a few counts. V gene TRBV7-2 combines with J gene TRBJ2-5, with a weak D call TRBD1 (6 bases). There are 16 residues in the CDR3. Per the germline V gene, CDR1 is SGHTA and CDR2 is FQGNSA. V was cut by 5 bases and J by 5 bases, with 21 bases left in between. CDR3 sequence reads: CASSQTTGTLHETQYF. In nucleotides, the CDR3 is TGTGCCAGCAGCCAAACAACCGGGACACTACACGAGACCCAGTACTTC.

This clonotype was seen a few times. The J gene is TRBJ2-7, the V gene TRBV6-6; 8 positions agree with TRBD1. The V and J ends lost 5 bases and 6 bases, in that order; junction bases with no gene match: 18. The CDR3 contains 17 residues. The germline CDR1 and CDR2 sequences are MNHNY and SVGAGI (reference sequence). The CDR3 bases are TGTGCCAGCAGTGACTGGGACTCGGGCAGGGGGCCCGGCGAGCAGTACTTC. Its protein is CASSDWDSGRGPGEQYF.

This clonotype was recorded a few times. The V call is TRBV5-6, the J call TRBJ1-5; 7 bases agree with TRBD1. J was trimmed by 0 bases and V by 3 bases; bases with no gene match: 6. The CDR3 sequence is 16 residues long. The germline V gene has CDR1 SGHDT and CDR2 YYEEEE. The CDR3 bases are TGTGCCAGCAGCTCACGACAGGGATATAGCAATCAGCCCCAGCATTTT. Amino acid sequence: CASSSRQGYSNQPQHF. Filled out from reference TRBV5-6 and TRBJ1-5, the complete variable domain reads DAGVTQSPTHLIKTRGQQVTLRCSPKSGHDTVSWYQQALGQGPQFIFQYYEEEERQRGNFPDRFSGHQFPNYSSELNVNALLLGDSALYLCASSSRQGYSNQPQHFGDGTRLSIL.

This clonotype is a singleton in its sample. The CDR3 ends on some other residue instead of the conserved phenylalanine or tryptophan, so this is likely a read error. V usage is TRBV3-1 and J usage is TRBJ2-4; 10 positions agree with TRBD1. Per germline, CDR1 LGHDT and CDR2 YNNKEL (reference sequence). This CDR3 is 14 amino acids long. V lost 5 bases to trimming and J lost 6 bases; unmatched junction nucleotides: 4. Here the CDR3 reads CASSNRDRGNIQYL. The CDR3 DNA follows: TGTGCCAGCAGCAACCGGGACAGGGGAAACATTCAGTACCTC.

V is TRBV18 and J is TRBJ2-3; no clear D. This CDR3 region has 16 residues. The germline V gene encodes CDR1 KGHSH and CDR2 LQKENI. V dropped 6 bases and J dropped 2 bases, with 18 bases sitting between them. The CDR3 bases are TGTGCCAGCTCCCAAAACACAGCGAGATCCACAGATACGCAGTATTTT. It codes for CASSQNTARSTDTQYF.

A few counts support this clonotype. The V call is TRBV27, the J call TRBJ2-1, with 9 bases that match TRBD1. Per the germline V gene, CDR1 is MNHEY and CDR2 is SMNVEV (reference sequence). The J segment lost 2 bases and the V segment lost 5 bases, leaving 4 bases of the junction unmatched. The CDR3 loop spans 15 amino acids. The CDR3 coding sequence is TGTGCCAGCAGTCGGGACAGGGAGCCCTACAATGAGCAGTTCTTC. Protein product: CASSRDREPYNEQFF.

This clonotype was counted between two and nine times. This chain connects TRBV20-1 to TRBJ1-1; the match to TRBD1 covers 10 bases. Germline CDR1 and CDR2: DFQATT and SNEGSKA (reference sequence). The junction had 8 bases not matched to a gene; V was cut back by 6 bases and J by 7 bases. The CDR3 runs to 13 residues. This CDR3 reads CSASDRGPYEAFF. The CDR3 DNA sequence: TGCAGTGCCAGCGACAGGGGGCCTTATGAAGCTTTCTTT.

This clonotype was observed a handful of times. This rearrangement joins TRBV7-3 to TRBJ2-3, with D possibly being TRBD1 (5 bases). The CDR3 is made up of 14 amino acids. Germline CDR1 is SGHTA and CDR2 is FQGTGA. The germline V and J ends were trimmed by 5 bases and 13 bases, with 22 bases remaining between them. The CDR3 DNA is TGTGCCAGCAGCCCCAACCCCAGTGGACAACTTAAGTATTTT. This encodes CASSPNPSGQLKYF.

The chain has TRBV7-9 and TRBJ2-6; D unclear. Germline V lookup: CDR1 SEHNR, CDR2 FQNEAQ (reference sequence). This CDR3 region has 18 residues. V was trimmed by 5 bases and J by 0 bases, leaving 17 bases between them. Here the CDR3 DNA reads TGTGCCAGCAGCCACCCAGGTCCCCCCTCCTCTGGGGCCAACGTCCTGACTTTC. It translates to CASSHPGPPSSGANVLTF.

This clonotype was seen only a few times. V gene TRBV7-2 combines with J gene TRBJ2-7; the match to TRBD2 covers 7 bases. Germline values: CDR1 SGHTA, CDR2 FQGNSA. The CDR3 covers 14 residues. V lost 5 bases to trimming and J lost 5 bases; unmatched junction nucleotides: 9. CDR3 sequence (DNA): TGTGCCAGCAGCCGTGGCCGGGACTACCACGAGCAGTACTTC. This translates into CASSRGRDYHEQYF.

This clonotype was detected ten times or more. The genes are TRBV30 and TRBJ1-5; D gene uncertain. The CDR3 is 13 amino acids. Per germline, CDR1 GTSNPN and CDR2 SVGIG (reference sequence). Trimming took off 2 bases at V and 4 bases at J, with 9 bases between the two ends. CDR3 coding DNA: TGTGCCTGGAGTCGGACCCATAATCAGCCCCAGCATTTT. Translating gives CAWSRTHNQPQHF.

This clonotype was counted between two and nine times. The chain uses TRBV4-2 and TRBJ2-2, with 9 nucleotides matching TRBD2. J gave up 4 bases and V 3 bases, and 6 bases lay outside the gene matches. The length of the CDR3 is 16 residues. Germline CDR1 reads LGHNA; CDR2 reads YNFKEQ. In DNA, the CDR3 is TGTGCCAGCAGCCAGGAAGCGGGAGGTGCCACCGGGGAGCTGTTTTTT. Amino acid sequence: CASSQEAGGATGELFF.

This clonotype was recorded many times. This chain links TRBV5-1 with TRBJ2-2, with D possibly being TRBD1 (5 bases). In germline, CDR1 is SGHRS, CDR2 YFSETQ. The ends were cut back, 5 bases at V and 5 bases at J, with 19 bases in the middle. CDR3 size: 16 residues. This CDR3 reads CASRPLGDQLTGELFF. CDR3 in DNA: TGCGCCAGCAGGCCTCTAGGGGATCAGCTTACCGGGGAGCTGTTTTTT.

V and J are TRBV7-7 and TRBJ2-5; either TRBD1 or TRBD2 may fit D (5 bases each). Germline V gene data show CDR1 as SSHAT and CDR2 as FNYEAQ (reference sequence). The CDR3 covers 13 residues. Between the trimmed V and J ends, which lost 7 bases and 2 bases, there was a span of 11 bases. CDR3 sequence (DNA): TGTGCCAGCACCCCCGGGGCTCAAGAGACCCAGTACTTC. Amino acids: CASTPGAQETQYF. Together with reference TRBV7-7 and TRBJ2-5, the CDR3 gives the full variable domain: GAGVSQSPRYKVTKRGQDVTLRCDPISSHATLYWYQQALGQGPEFLTYFNYEAQPDKSGLPSDRFSAERPEGSISTLTIQRTEQRDSAMYRCASTPGAQETQYFGPGTRLLVL.

This clonotype was recorded a few times. J is TRBJ2-2 and V is TRBV12-3 or TRBV12-4; D ambiguous. The germline V and J ends were trimmed by 1 base and 5 bases, with 11 bases remaining between them. This CDR3 contains 15 residues. CDR3 sequence: CASSLERSWTGELFF. The CDR3 DNA sequence: TGTGCCAGCAGTTTAGAACGTTCGTGGACCGGGGAGCTGTTTTTT.

Details on this clonotype: Compared with germline, one end of the junction differs, possibly owing to a read error. The chain carries TRBV6-6 and TRBJ1-1; D is perhaps TRBD1 (6 bases). The CDR3 sequence is 14 residues long. The germline V gene has CDR1 MNHNY and CDR2 SVGAGI (reference sequence). CDR3 in amino acids: CASRGGGRNTETFF. As DNA, the CDR3 is TGTGCCAGCAGGGGCGGGGGGCGGAACACTGAAACTTTCTTT.

This clonotype appeared many times. The chain employs TRBV10-3 and TRBJ2-1, with 8 bases that match TRBD1. The V gene's germline CDR1 is ENHRY and CDR2 SYGVKD. The CDR3 is made up of 14 amino acids. The J segment lost 6 bases and the V segment lost 10 bases, leaving 11 bases of the junction unmatched. The CDR3 here is CASKPGQDSNEQFF. The CDR3 coding sequence is TGTGCCAGCAAACCGGGACAGGATTCCAATGAGCAGTTCTTC.

This clonotype was seen a handful of times. The chain employs TRBV20-1 and TRBJ1-5; D is possibly TRBD1 (5 bases). The length of the CDR3 is 13 residues. Per germline, CDR1 DFQATT and CDR2 SNEGSKA (reference sequence). The V end was cut by 8 bases, the J end by 3 bases, with 14 bases between. DNA of the CDR3: TGCAGTACCAACGGGGGATACAATCAGCCCCAGCATTTT. This encodes CSTNGGYNQPQHF.

This clonotype has just a few counts. The chain links TRBV20-1 to TRBJ2-2; perhaps TRBD1 as D (6 bases). The CDR3 runs 14 residues. V lost 1 base, J lost 7 bases, and 13 bases lay in between. The germline V gene has CDR1 DFQATT and CDR2 SNEGSKA (reference sequence). DNA of the CDR3: TGCAGTGCTAGAGGTCCAACAGGGAACGGGGAGCTGTTTTTT. It is translated as CSARGPTGNGELFF.

In its sample, this clonotype was seen a few times. The chain is built from TRBV6-5 and TRBJ2-5; possible D gene TRBD1, 6 bases. Germline assignment: CDR1 MNHEY and CDR2 SVGAGI. The V end was cut by 5 bases, the J end by 7 bases, with 20 bases between. The CDR3 has 15 amino acids. The CDR3 is CASSGRTALHGTQYF. The CDR3 bases are TGTGCCAGCAGTGGAAGGACAGCCCTCCATGGGACCCAGTACTTC.

This clonotype was counted only a few times. The chain recombines TRBV24-1 with TRBJ2-3, with a tentative D call TRBD1 (6 bases). Germline loops: CDR1 KGHDR, CDR2 SFDVKD. The V end lost 3 bases, the J end lost 3 bases, and 9 bases lay between the germline ends. The CDR3 contains 14 residues. In DNA, the CDR3 is TGTGCCACCAGTGATCCTACAGGGACAGATACGCAGTATTTT. It codes for CATSDPTGTDTQYF.

Concerning this clonotype: Mismatch with germline at one junction end may stem from a read error. The chain carries TRBV9 and TRBJ2-3, with 8 bases fitting TRBD1. The CDR3 is 15 residues long. CDR1 is SGDLS, CDR2 YYNGEE, per germline. The CDR3 sequence: CARSARQGIADTQYF. CDR3 in DNA: TGTGCCAGGAGCGCAAGACAGGGGATCGCAGATACGCAGTATTTT.

The rearrangement uses TRBV9 and TRBJ2-7; D might be TRBD2 (6 bases). Trimming took 4 bases from V and 7 from J, leaving 12 bases between them. Germline-derived CDR1 and CDR2 are SGDLS and YYNGEE. This CDR3 contains 12 residues. CDR3 DNA: TGTGCCAGCAGCTCCGGCGGGGCGGAGCAGTACTTC. Its translation is CASSSGGAEQYF.